The T cell receptor beta chain described here comes from a study of blood T cell repertoires in COVID-19. Study-level background: Some COVID-19 samples were acute and others convalescent; all came from the United States, Italy and Spain.

Trimming took 4 bases from V and 1 from J; bases not matched to a gene: 5. Germline V gene lookup returns CDR1 MDHEN and CDR2 SYDVKM. The CDR3 runs 16 residues. The protocol was immunoSEQ multiplex PCR, while the TCRdb copy is restricted to in-frame clones and leaves out a portion. This sample has about 99,000 clones, with less than 90% found just once. This clone came up once. V and J are TRBV28 and TRBJ2-4; 9 nucleotides line up with TRBD1. The sample consisted of peripheral blood. This clonotype originated in a man aged 70 or older with active or convalescent COVID-19. CDR3 region: CASSSQTGGAKNIQYF. CDR3 bases: TGTGCCAGCAGTTCGCAGACAGGGGGTGCCAAAAACATTCAGTACTTC.